This TCR beta chain stems from a study of identical twins. TCRdb reanalysed the 5' RACE reads using MiXCR and keeps one entry per CDR3 protein. The sample contains 600,000 to 850,000 distinct CDR3 sequences, around a sixth of which appear only once. Study results and limitations: Fewer insertions characterized abundant cord blood beta clonotypes, whereas memory repertoires showed none.

CDR3 size: 15 residues. CDR1 and CDR2 from the germline V gene are KGHSH and LQKENI. Trimming took 2 bases from V and 4 from J, leaving 12 bases between them. On this clonotype itself: Its cognate antigen is unknown.

Everyone who gave samples was a healthy Caucasian. This same sample was also part of a study on T cells expressing NK-cell markers. In that study: Dominant NKG2C+ clonotypes were found to form 1.0-7.0% of CD8+ T cells in six donors.

Sample: PBMCs. This TCR came from a young woman in good health. The chain is built from TRBV18 and TRBJ1-5; TRBD1 might be the D (5 bases). CDR3 DNA: TGTGCCAGCTCACCAGGGGGGTGGGCAAATCAGCCCCAGCATTTT. Translating gives CASSPGGWANQPQHF.